Following are 27 T cell receptor beta chains from one sample sequenced in a study. Each CDR3 protein is one row after TCRdb ran MiXCR on the RT-PCR reads. The sample lists around 700,000 distinct CDR3 sequences, around 14% seen once, with 3.6% in the top ten. The sequenced sample was memory CD4+ T cells from blood. The origin of the receptors is a female donor in good health, serving as a healthy control.

The V and J genes are TRBV2 and TRBJ2-3; D remains unclear. The CDR3 length is 14 residues. Trimming stripped 7 bases from V and 4 bases from J, with 15 bases between. In germline, CDR1 is SNHLY, CDR2 FYNNEI. CDR3 in DNA: TGTGCCAGCACAGGACCCAAGACCGCAGATACGCAGTATTTT. Protein: CASTGPKTADTQYF.

This clonotype was recorded a few times. This chain joins TRBV6-1 and TRBJ1-5; D is perhaps TRBD1 (5 bases). CDR3 size: 15 residues. Trimming left V 2 bases short and J 6 bases short, with 14 bases between. CDR1 and CDR2 from the germline V gene are MNHNS and SASEGT. The CDR3 region is CASSEQRGGGQPQHF. The CDR3 DNA is TGTGCCAGCAGTGAACAACGGGGGGGAGGTCAGCCCCAGCATTTT.

This clonotype appeared a few times. The chain employs TRBV4-3 and TRBJ2-3, with D tentatively TRBD2 (7 bases). Germline CDR1 is LGHNA and CDR2 is YSLEER. The CDR3 length is 20 residues. Trimming removed 0 bases from V and 4 bases from J, with 26 bases in between. CDR3 region: CASSQEVGGLTLGGADTQYF. The CDR3, as DNA: TGCGCCAGCAGCCAAGAGGTCGGGGGGCTAACCCTGGGGGGGGCAGATACGCAGTATTTT.

There are a few counts of this clonotype. This rearrangement joins TRBV7-3 to TRBJ2-3; D unclear. The CDR3 consists of 15 residues. With 1 base removed from V and 0 bases from J, the gap between germline ends came to 8 bases. The germline V gene encodes CDR1 SGHTA and CDR2 FQGTGA. CDR3 in amino acids: CASSLKTASTDTQYF. In DNA, the CDR3 is TGTGCCAGCAGCTTAAAAACAGCAAGCACAGATACGCAGTATTTT.

This clonotype was recorded at least ten times. The genes are TRBV27 and TRBJ1-5, with D possibly being TRBD1 (5 bases). The CDR3 is 14 residues long. V gave up 2 bases and J gave up 2 bases, with 7 bases separating them. From germline, CDR1 is MNHEY and CDR2 SMNVEV (reference sequence). CDR3 bases: TGTGCCAGCAGTTTAATCAGGGGCAATCAGCCCCAGCATTTT. This translates into CASSLIRGNQPQHF.

This clonotype occurred a few times. The V and J genes are TRBV5-1 and TRBJ2-3; a possible D gene is TRBD2 (5 bases). The germline V gene has CDR1 SGHRS and CDR2 YFSETQ. The CDR3 sequence is 15 residues long. Trimming stripped 0 bases from V and 4 bases from J, with 12 bases between. CDR3 region: CASSLGLASPDTQYF. The CDR3, as DNA: TGCGCCAGCAGCTTGGGCCTAGCTTCCCCAGATACGCAGTATTTT.

The table lists this clonotype with a few counts. The chain uses TRBV7-9 and TRBJ1-5; 7 bases line up with TRBD1. Germline values: CDR1 SEHNR, CDR2 FQNEAQ (reference sequence). J was trimmed by 6 bases and V by 5 bases; bases with no gene match: 7. This CDR3 region has 14 residues. DNA of the CDR3: TGTGCCAGCAGCCCTACAGGGGTGGGTCAGCCCCAGCATTTT. Translation gives CASSPTGVGQPQHF.

This clonotype has ten or more counts. The gene calls are TRBV7-2 and TRBJ2-7; perhaps TRBD1 as D (5 bases). The germline gives CDR1 SGHTA, CDR2 FQGNSA. The germline V and J ends were trimmed by 4 bases and 2 bases, with 12 bases remaining between them. This CDR3 region has 14 residues. The CDR3 protein is CASSSRQTPYEQYF. Here the CDR3 DNA reads TGTGCCAGCAGCTCCAGACAGACCCCCTACGAGCAGTACTTC.

There are a few counts of this clonotype. This chain links TRBV27 with TRBJ2-7; 8 bases fit TRBD2. Trimming took 2 bases from V and 4 from J; bases not matched to a gene: 4. Germline CDR1 is MNHEY and CDR2 is SMNVEV (reference sequence). CDR3 size: 14 residues. The CDR3 region is CASSLVAGGYEQYF. CDR3 nucleotide sequence: TGTGCCAGCAGTTTAGTGGCGGGAGGATACGAGCAGTACTTC.

This chain links TRBV28 with TRBJ1-2, with 10 bases aligning to TRBD1. From germline, CDR1 is MDHEN and CDR2 SYDVKM. The CDR3 contains 14 residues. With V trimmed by 7 bases and J by 6 bases, 8 bases remained unmatched. CDR3 residues: CASTPGDRGHGYTF. CDR3 DNA sequence: TGTGCCAGCACCCCCGGTGACAGGGGGCATGGCTACACCTTC.

V gene TRBV19 combines with J gene TRBJ1-5; D not certain. This CDR3 comprises 15 residues. In germline, CDR1 is LNHDA, CDR2 SQIVND (reference sequence). The V gene lost 4 bases and the J gene lost 2 bases, with 12 bases spanning the gap. CDR3 in amino acids: CASSTDPWGNQPQHF. The CDR3, as DNA: TGTGCCAGTAGTACGGACCCTTGGGGCAATCAGCCCCAGCATTTT.

The chain is built from TRBV20-1 and TRBJ2-1; 7 bases fit TRBD2. Germline loops: CDR1 DFQATT, CDR2 SNEGSKA (reference sequence). V gave up 5 bases and J gave up 10 bases; unmatched junction bases: 2. The CDR3 is made up of 10 amino acids. CDR3 sequence (DNA): TGCAGTGCTTGGGGACTAGAGCAGTTCTTC. It codes for CSAWGLEQFF.

This clonotype was observed many times. The chain uses TRBV5-1 and TRBJ1-6; the match to TRBD1 covers 9 bases. The V gene end was trimmed by 0 bases and the J gene end by 7 bases; junction bases not matched to a gene: 2. This CDR3 region has 15 residues. The V gene's germline CDR1 is SGHRS and CDR2 YFSETQ. CDR3 sequence reads: CASSLDGQGNSPLHF. The CDR3 nucleotides read TGCGCCAGCAGCTTGGATGGACAGGGGAATTCACCCCTCCACTTT.

The chain uses TRBV7-6 and TRBJ1-3; D perhaps matches TRBD1 (6 bases). Trimming stripped 0 bases from V and 2 bases from J, with 11 bases between. The germline V gene has CDR1 SGHVS and CDR2 FNYEAQ. The CDR3 runs to 16 residues. CDR3 nucleotides: TGTGCCAGCAGCTTAGCGTATGGGACAACTGGAAACACCATATATTTT. Its protein is CASSLAYGTTGNTIYF. The variable domain in full, completed from reference TRBV7-6 and TRBJ1-3, reads GAGVSQSPRYKVTKRGQDVALRCDPISGHVSLYWYRQALGQGPEFLTYFNYEAQQDKSGLPNDRFSAERPEGSISTLTIQRTEQRDSAMYRCASSLAYGTTGNTIYFGEGSWLTVV.

This clonotype showed up many times. The chain combines TRBV6-5 with TRBJ2-2, with D possibly matching TRBD2 (6 bases). The germline V and J ends were trimmed by 7 bases and 4 bases, with 10 bases remaining between them. Germline V gene sequence: CDR1 MNHEY, CDR2 SVGAGI. The CDR3 contains 13 residues. The CDR3 DNA reads as TGTGCCAGCACAGGAGCGGGCACCGGGGAGCTGTTTTTT. Amino acids: CASTGAGTGELFF.

The chain carries TRBV20-1 and TRBJ1-2, with D unresolved. The germline V gene encodes CDR1 DFQATT and CDR2 SNEGSKA (reference sequence). V lost 3 bases, J lost 4 bases, and 15 bases lay in between. There are 14 residues in the CDR3. CDR3 loop: CSASLGDGSYGYTF. The CDR3 DNA reads as TGCAGTGCTAGTCTTGGGGATGGTAGCTATGGCTACACCTTC.

V is TRBV9 and J is TRBJ1-1, with TRBD1 matching 10 bases. CDR3 size: 15 residues. V was clipped by 4 bases and J by 3 bases; unmatched bases: 6. Looked up from germline, CDR1 is SGDLS and CDR2 is YYNGEE. The CDR3 DNA reads as TGTGCCAGCAGCCCCCGACAGGGGGCTTACACTGAAGCTTTCTTT. Encoded protein: CASSPRQGAYTEAFF.

As DNA, the CDR3 is TGCAGTGCTAGAGGTTCTAGCTCCTATAATTCACCCCTCCACTTT. This gives the protein CSARGSSSYNSPLHF. The chain is built from TRBV20-1 and TRBJ1-6; D remains ambiguous. Germline V CDR1 and CDR2: DFQATT, SNEGSKA (reference sequence). The V gene lost 1 base and the J gene lost 0 bases, with 7 bases spanning the gap. The CDR3 extends over 15 amino acids.

This clonotype was recorded at least ten times. J is TRBJ2-3 and V is TRBV12-3 or TRBV12-4; D perhaps matches TRBD1 (6 bases). The CDR3 is 12 amino acids. V shed 6 bases and J shed 7 bases, with 11 bases lying between them. In DNA, the CDR3 is TGTGCCAGCAGGGTACAGGGTAATACGCAGTATTTT. It translates to CASRVQGNTQYF.

This clonotype was recorded a few times. This chain links TRBV20-1 with TRBJ2-7, with TRBD2 matching over 9 bases. The junction had 5 bases not matched to a gene; V was cut back by 2 bases and J by 0 bases. Germline values: CDR1 DFQATT, CDR2 SNEGSKA (reference sequence). The CDR3 is made up of 15 amino acids. The CDR3 region has the DNA TGCAGTGCTAGATTAGCGGGAGCAGTCTCCTACGAGCAGTACTTC. Encoded protein: CSARLAGAVSYEQYF.

The V and J genes are TRBV20-1 and TRBJ2-2, with 8 bases identical to TRBD1. There are 14 residues in the CDR3. In germline, CDR1 is DFQATT, CDR2 SNEGSKA (reference sequence). V was pared by 6 bases and J by 4 bases, with 7 bases of the junction left unmatched. DNA of the CDR3: TGCAGTGCCCGGAGGACAGGGCGCACCGGGGAGCTGTTTTTT. It codes for CSARRTGRTGELFF.

Written as DNA, the CDR3 is TGTGCCATATCCCACGGATCGGGTCAGCCCCAGCATTTT. It specifies CAISHGSGQPQHF. V gene TRBV19 combines with J gene TRBJ1-5; the D is unclear. Germline lookup yields CDR1 LNHDA and CDR2 SQIVND (reference sequence). V shed 10 bases and J shed 6 bases, with 16 bases lying between them. This CDR3 comprises 13 residues. Filled out from reference TRBV19 and TRBJ1-5, the complete variable domain reads DGGITQSPKYLFRKEGQNVTLSCEQNLNHDAMYWYRQDPGQGLRLIYYSQIVNDFQKGDIAEGYSVSREKKESFPLTVTSAQKNPTAFYLCAISHGSGQPQHFGDGTRLSIL.

The CDR3 DNA reads TGTGCCAGCAGCTTGGGACAGGGGGTGGATGGCTACACCTTC. Protein product: CASSLGQGVDGYTF. V and J are TRBV5-6 and TRBJ1-2; 9 bases align to TRBD1. The CDR3 runs 14 residues. V shed 0 bases and J 6 bases; nucleotides not matched to a gene: 3. Germline V CDR1 and CDR2: SGHDT, YYEEEE.

The CDR3 coding sequence is TGTGCCAGCAACATGGGGAGGTTGGAGACCCAGTACTTC. Protein: CASNMGRLETQYF. V is TRBV12-3 or TRBV12-4 and J is TRBJ2-1; tentative D call: TRBD2 (6 bases). The J call could be wrong; TRBJ2-5 is a better fit for the DNA end. The CDR3 has 13 amino acids.

This clonotype came up many times. This rearrangement joins TRBV6-6 to TRBJ1-5, with 9 bases identical to TRBD1. Germline V lookup: CDR1 MNHNY, CDR2 SVGAGI (reference sequence). The CDR3 contains 16 residues. After removal of 6 bases from V and 4 bases from J, the junction contained 10 bases not matched to a gene. DNA of the CDR3: TGTGCCAGCAGCCTACCGGGGACAGGGCGTAATCAGCCCCAGCATTTT. Amino acid sequence: CASSLPGTGRNQPQHF.

This clonotype was seen repeatedly, ten times or more. The chain recombines TRBV12-3 or TRBV12-4 with TRBJ1-1; D is unclear. The CDR3 is 13 residues long. Trimming stripped 5 bases from V and 5 bases from J, with 12 bases between. The CDR3 coding sequence is TGTGCCAGCAGTCCCGGCAGGAGTACTGAAGCTTTCTTT. It codes for CASSPGRSTEAFF.

This clonotype was detected ten times or more. V usage is TRBV5-8 and J usage is TRBJ1-2; D is ambiguous. CDR1 and CDR2 from the germline V gene are SGHTS and YDEGEE. CDR3 length: 13 residues. Trimming took off 0 bases at V and 3 bases at J, with 6 bases between the two ends. The CDR3 protein is CASSLEAYYGYTF. The CDR3 nucleotides are TGTGCCAGCAGCTTGGAGGCTTACTATGGCTACACCTTC.